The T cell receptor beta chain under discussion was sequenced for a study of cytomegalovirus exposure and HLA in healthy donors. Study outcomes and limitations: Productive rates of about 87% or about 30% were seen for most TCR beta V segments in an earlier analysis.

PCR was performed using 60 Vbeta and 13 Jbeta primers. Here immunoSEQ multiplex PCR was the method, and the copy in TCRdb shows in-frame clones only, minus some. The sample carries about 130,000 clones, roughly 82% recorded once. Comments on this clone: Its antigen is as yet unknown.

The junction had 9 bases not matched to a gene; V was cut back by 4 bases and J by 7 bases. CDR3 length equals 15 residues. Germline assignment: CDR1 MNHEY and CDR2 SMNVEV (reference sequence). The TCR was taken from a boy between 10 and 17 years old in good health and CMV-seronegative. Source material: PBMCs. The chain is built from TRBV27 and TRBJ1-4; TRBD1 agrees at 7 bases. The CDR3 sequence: CASSSSAGGSEKLFF. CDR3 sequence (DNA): TGTGCCAGCAGTTCCTCAGCAGGGGGAAGTGAAAAACTGTTTTTT.